This T cell receptor beta chain was recorded in a study of blood T cell repertoires in COVID-19. Original data processing: Reference gene primer amplification gave estimated nucleated cell counts. The assay was immunoSEQ multiplex PCR, and TCRdb's table has in-frame clones only and misses some. V, J and clone size are those of that table, while D and trimming were read from the DNA. Counted here are 150,000 to 200,000 clones, around 76% occurring once; the ten biggest clones make up around 17%. The length of the CDR3 is 14 residues. With 4 bases clipped from V and 13 bases from J, the junction kept 8 bases outside the gene matches. Germline CDR1 is SGHTA and CDR2 is FQGNSA.

The source is a woman aged 50 to 60 with acute COVID-19. The chain has TRBV7-2 and TRBJ2-1, with 12 nucleotides matching TRBD2. Material: PBMCs or T cells enriched from blood (not recorded which). In nucleotides, the CDR3 is TGTGCCAGCAGCTCCGCTACTAGCGGGAGGCCTCAGTTCTTC. Its translation is CASSSATSGRPQFF.